The sequence of this T cell receptor (beta chain) was determined in a study of blood T cell repertoires in COVID-19 (dated by TCRdb to the early 2020s). Background for the entire study: The collaborator samples originated in the United States, Italy and Spain and spanned the acute and convalescent phases of COVID-19. Where HLA class I and class II types were available, the types were taken from metadata supplied by the sample provider, not from assay-based typing. Subjects who had been exposed to COVID-19, were actively infected with it, or had recovered from it provided the deeply sampled blood TCRbeta repertoires that made up the dataset. The prospective study material was composed of cDNA or gDNA derived from T cells, B-cell-depleted T cells, or PBMCs. The samples were drawn from the first 160 participants of the ongoing ImmuneRACE study and from 1,200 or so subjects provided by 6 global collaborators. A de-identified subject ID, COVID-19 status, age in years and sex were almost always included in the sample metadata. The repertoires were released in a freely available public database meant as a resource for research on the immune response to SARS-CoV-2.

This clone turned up a few times. What this receptor recognizes is not known. No per-base quality is available; no much larger clone lies one base away. Broader findings and caveats from the paper: The amount of clinical and demographic metadata varied by source and participant and was provided uncurated.

The CDR3 goes from the cysteine to the phenylalanine over 13 residues. Only the CDR3 DNA is retained, 39 bases long and in frame from the first base. V lost 2 bases and J lost 2 bases; the stretch between them is 6 bases long. TCRbeta CDR3 regions were amplified from genomic DNA by means of the immunoSEQ Assay, a bias-controlled multiplex PCR. As for the authors' bioinformatics: The number of nucleated cells in each sample was estimated from the amplification of reference gene primers within the assay. To quantify the absolute abundance of each unique TCRbeta CDR3 rearrangement, sequence reads were collapsed and filtered. For each sample, productive Simpson clonality was calculated as the square root of Simpson's diversity index across productive rearrangements. The source is immuneACCESS, and TCRdb retained only in-frame sequences with V and J called. Part of the clones is not carried over; for the studies checked, unresolved V genes explain less than half of this, and the remainder is unexplained. That table supplies the V and J calls and clone size; D and trimming were determined from the DNA. A total of fewer than 450,000 clones appear in this sample, roughly 88% of them only once. The top ten constitute 0.6% of the sample.

Enrolling through a virtual design, the prospective study's participants ranged in age from about 18 to 89 years and lived across roughly 23 United States geographic areas. In the prospective study, participants were assigned to cohorts based on the clinical history participants reported in a screening survey and a study questionnaire. Recovered participants in ImmuneRACE Cohort 3 were defined as having two consecutive negative NP/OP PCR tests, clearance from a healthcare professional, or resolution of symptoms. Mobile phlebotomists in the prospective study collected whole blood, serum and a nasopharyngeal or oropharyngeal swab from every participant. Prospective study participants could optionally give additional blood draws and questionnaires over an approximately two-month period. Before DNA extraction, prospective study blood samples were shipped either frozen or at room temperature.

Sequenced sample: PBMCs or T cells enriched from blood (not recorded which). The TCR comes from a man younger than 35 who had recovered from COVID-19. This receptor chain uses TRBV12-3 or TRBV12-4 and TRBJ1-2; the D gene is unclear. The DNA is TGTGCCAGCAGTTTATTAGAAAACTATGGCTACACCTTC. Its protein reads: CASSLLENYGYTF.